This T cell receptor beta chain was captured by sequencing in a study of neurological immune-mediated disorders (dated by TCRdb to the late 2010s). About the investigation overall: Peripheral blood TCR-beta repertoires from HTLV-I-associated myelopathy (HAM/TSP) patients, multiple sclerosis patients and healthy controls were compared by UMI-based sequencing. Longitudinal HAM/TSP and healthy donors were sampled at 3 time-points each (about 3-45 month intervals). The approximately 100 TCR-beta libraries included longitudinal samples, technical triplicates and paired sorted CD4+ and CD8+ T-cell subsets alongside PBMC samples. The cohort included about 66 subjects: roughly 15 with HAM/TSP, some 34 with multiple sclerosis, and about 20 healthy controls.

V trim: 8 bases; J trim: 6 bases; unmatched bases: 16. The CDR3 numbers 17 residues from cysteine through phenylalanine. The sequence is cut down to CDR3 DNA, 51 bases in frame from base 1. The germline V gene specifies ENHRY as CDR1 and SYGVKD as CDR2. The research as a whole found: No identical CDR3 amino acid sequences were shared among expanded clones across subjects, suggesting private TCR-beta repertoires in all groups. TCR clonal expansion was highest in HAM/TSP patients and lowest in MS patients, with MS patients falling below even healthy controls.

To synthesize cDNA, template-switch 5'RACE was performed with a primer carrying a 10-nucleotide random unique molecular identifier so that each TCR transcript was tagged. Every sequencing run yielded over 160 million TCR-beta sequences covering 15-18 subjects. Total RNA was extracted with the RNeasy kit. Using the KAPA Real-time Library Amplification kit, TCR-beta VDJ regions were amplified with primers for the TCR constant region and the 5'RACE anchor. Sample indexes and Illumina adaptors were added in a first PCR, and a second PCR then increased library yield. After purification with Ampure beads, the TCR product of roughly 650 bp was size-selected on a 2% E-gel SizeSelection system. Before pooling, libraries had their quality checked on a Bioanalyzer, their concentration measured with Qubit, and their quantity determined with the Kapa Library Quantification kit. An Illumina HiSeq 2500 sequenced the libraries paired-end 2 x 150 bp. To increase sequence diversity, roughly 24-30% phiX was spiked into each library pool. As for the original processing: Quality-filtered reads were processed with the UMI-based MiGEC pipeline, and over 80% of raw TCR sequences were removed by the MiGEC pipeline during error correction. IMGT germline references were used for aligning VDJ genes, and each clonotype was defined as a unique CDR3 amino acid sequence together with its V-J genes. Clonal expansion, Shannon diversity and CDR3 relatedness (CalcPairwiseDistances, ClusterSamples) were evaluated with VDJtools, and phylogenetic trees were built with CLCbio workbench. Using coefficient-of-variation modelling across technical triplicates, the study counted a clone as expanded if it had at least 8 unique UMIs. TCRdb reran the public reads through fastp at Q25 and MiXCR, keeping productive beta chains. Duplicate CDR3 protein sequences are folded into a single record with the most common DNA and genes. The V and J calls here are based on TCRdb, not the publication. The sample has about 48,000 distinct CDR3 sequences on record, roughly 13% of them singletons. The top ten clonotypes cover 7.5% to 9.5% of the sample.

This clonotype was observed at least ten times. Its antigen is currently not known. No much larger clonotype is one base removed from it; base qualities were not supplied. What the time point label conveys for this sample: longitudinal time-point 3. Unsorted PBMC libraries were generated from 2 million PBMCs stored in RNAlater at -80 °C until RNA extraction. Peripheral blood was subjected to Ficoll-Hypaque density gradient centrifugation to isolate PBMCs, which were then cryopreserved in liquid nitrogen. Sequencing used PBMCs. This sequence uses TRBV10-3 and TRBJ2-2; 9 of the junction bases match TRBD1. The TCR originated in a male donor with HTLV-1-associated myelopathy (HAM/TSP). The sequence in DNA is TGTGCCATCCAGGACAGGGGCAAAATAGAGCGAGCCGGGGAGCTGTTTTTT. Translated, it reads CAIQDRGKIERAGELFF.